One sample yielded the 10 T cell receptor beta chains listed below, sequenced in a study of T cell responses to AZD1222 COVID-19 vaccine. Generated by immunoSEQ multiplex PCR, the TCRdb table keeps only in-frame clones and is missing some. This sample has roughly 81,000 clones, with approximately 83% found just once. This sample comprised peripheral blood, obtained on day 0 of AZD1222 vaccination. The source is an adult in good health.

J is TRBJ2-1 and V is TRBV7-9; D unresolved. The length of the CDR3 is 12 residues. Germline loops: CDR1 SEHNR, CDR2 FQNEAQ (reference sequence). The germline V and J ends were trimmed by 5 bases and 8 bases, with 10 bases remaining between them. CDR3 nucleotide sequence: TGTGCCAGCAGCCTTTTGGGCGATGAGCAGTTCTTC. It translates to CASSLLGDEQFF.

The V call is TRBV11-1, the J call TRBJ1-2, with 8 bases fitting TRBD1. Looked up from germline, CDR1 is SGHAT and CDR2 is FQDESV (reference sequence). The CDR3 has 14 amino acids. Trimming cost V 3 bases and J 8 bases; bases outside gene matches: 8. As DNA, the CDR3 is TGTGCCAGCAGCTTTCATGGACAGGGAAGCGGCTACACCTTC. It codes for CASSFHGQGSGYTF.

This sequence joins TRBV27 and TRBJ2-2, with 13 bases aligning to TRBD2. There are 20 residues in the CDR3. Unmatched junction bases numbered 16, after V lost 7 bases and J lost 2 bases. Per germline, CDR1 MNHEY and CDR2 SMNVEV (reference sequence). The chain's CDR3 is CASTSARLAGGSRNTGELFF. As DNA, the CDR3 is TGTGCCAGCACCTCGGCACGACTAGCGGGAGGTTCGCGCAACACCGGGGAGCTGTTTTTT.

For the CDR3, the DNA is TGTGCCTGGACCGACAGGGGTAATTCACCCCTCCACTTT. Translation: CAWTDRGNSPLHF. The chain links TRBV30 to TRBJ1-6; TRBD1 matches at 8 bases. Losses at the gene ends were 4 bases for V and 6 bases for J; bases not matched to a gene: 2. This CDR3 has 13 amino acids. Germline CDR1 and CDR2: GTSNPN and SVGIG (reference sequence).

This clone showed up just once. V gene TRBV7-9 combines with J gene TRBJ2-3; the match to TRBD1 covers 7 bases. Germline CDR1 and CDR2: SEHNR and FQNEAQ (reference sequence). There are 16 residues in the CDR3. V gave up 5 bases and J gave up 0 bases; unmatched junction bases: 8. The CDR3 sequence is CASSEETGISTDTQYF. The CDR3 nucleotides are TGTGCCAGCAGCGAAGAGACAGGGATCAGCACAGATACGCAGTATTTT.

This clone was detected only once. V usage is TRBV27 and J usage is TRBJ2-1; D is unresolved. V was shortened by 5 bases and J by 12 bases, with 17 bases between the two germline ends. The CDR3 sequence is 13 residues long. CDR1 is MNHEY, CDR2 SMNVEV, per germline (reference sequence). The CDR3 region is CASSAGEDGVQFF. Here the CDR3 DNA reads TGTGCCAGCAGTGCAGGCGAGGATGGTGTGCAGTTCTTC.

This rearrangement joins TRBV12-3 or TRBV12-4 to TRBJ2-7; D is perhaps TRBD1 (6 bases). CDR3 size: 13 residues. Between the trimmed V and J ends, which lost 4 bases and 7 bases, there was a span of 14 bases. The CDR3 region is CASSSTGPREQYF. As DNA, the CDR3 is TGTGCCAGCAGTTCCACAGGGCCGAGGGAGCAGTACTTC.

The J gene is TRBJ2-1, the V gene TRBV5-1; weak D call: TRBD1 (6 bases). CDR3 length: 14 residues. Trimming pared 3 bases from V and 9 bases from J, leaving 16 bases between. The germline V gene has CDR1 SGHRS and CDR2 YFSETQ. CDR3 bases: TGCGCCAGCAGCTCACGCCGGGACAATGGTGAGCAGTTCTTC. It yields the protein CASSSRRDNGEQFF.

The rearrangement uses TRBV6-2 or TRBV6-3 and TRBJ1-6; D may be TRBD1 (6 bases). V was pared by 2 bases and J by 7 bases, with 12 bases between. CDR3 length: 15 residues. Per the germline V gene, CDR1 is MNHEY and CDR2 is SVGEGT. The CDR3 nucleotides read TGTGCCAGCAGTTACCGACAGGCGGGAAATTCACCCCTCCACTTT. Its protein product is CASSYRQAGNSPLHF.

The chain joins TRBV7-3 to TRBJ1-2, with 8 bases lining up with TRBD1. V shed 1 base, J shed 6 bases, and the junction held 4 bases outside the gene matches. The CDR3 has 14 residues. Germline V gene sequence: CDR1 SGHTA, CDR2 FQGTGA. The CDR3 sequence is CASSLIGTGNGYTF. The CDR3 DNA reads as TGTGCCAGCAGCTTAATAGGGACAGGCAATGGCTACACCTTC.